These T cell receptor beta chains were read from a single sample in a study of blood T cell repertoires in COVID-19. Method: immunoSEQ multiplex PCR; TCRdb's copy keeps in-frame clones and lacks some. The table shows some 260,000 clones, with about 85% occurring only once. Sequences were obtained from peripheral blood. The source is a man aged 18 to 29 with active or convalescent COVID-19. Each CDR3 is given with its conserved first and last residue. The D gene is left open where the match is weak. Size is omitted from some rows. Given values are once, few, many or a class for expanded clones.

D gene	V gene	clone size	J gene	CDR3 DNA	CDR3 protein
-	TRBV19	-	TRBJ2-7	TGTGCCAGTAGTATTTCGGCCAGGCCGAGCTCCTACGAGCAGTACTTC	CASSISARPSSYEQYF
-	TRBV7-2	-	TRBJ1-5	TGTGCCAGCAGCCCTACAGGGACAATTGGCAATCAGCCCCAGCATTTT	CASSPTGTIGNQPQHF
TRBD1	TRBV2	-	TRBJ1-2	TGTGCCAGCACCTACCTTGAGGGGGCGCGTGGCTACACCTTC	CASTYLEGARGYTF
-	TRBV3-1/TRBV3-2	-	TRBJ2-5	TGTGCCAGCAGCCAAGAACAGGGCCTACAAGAGACCCAGTACTTC	CASSQEQGLQETQYF
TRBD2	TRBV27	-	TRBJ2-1	TGTGCCAGCAGTTTATATGCGGGAGAGACTAATGAGCAGTTCTTC	CASSLYAGETNEQFF
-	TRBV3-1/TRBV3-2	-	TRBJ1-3	TGTGCCAGCAGACGGTCCACCGGGAACACCATATATTTT	CASRRSTGNTIYF
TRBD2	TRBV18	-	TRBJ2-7	TGTGCCAGCTCTATGACTAGCGGGAGCTCCTACGAGCAGTACTTC	CASSMTSGSSYEQYF
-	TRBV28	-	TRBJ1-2	TGTGCCAGCAGTTTAGTGTTTTCGGGGTTCGGCTATGGCTACACCTTC	CASSLVFSGFGYGYTF
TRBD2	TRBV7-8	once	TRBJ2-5	TGTGCCAGCAGTTTGGGACTAGCGGGATATGAGACCCAGTACTTC	CASSLGLAGYETQYF
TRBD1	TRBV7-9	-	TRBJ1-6	TGTGCCAGCAGCTTACAGGGACAGGGGAATTCACCCCTCCACTTT	CASSLQGQGNSPLHF
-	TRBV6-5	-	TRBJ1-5	TGTGCCAGCGGAACGGGACTTGGGATGGATCAGCCCCAGCATTTT	CASGTGLGMDQPQHF
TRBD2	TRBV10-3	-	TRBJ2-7	TGTGCCATCAGTGAGTCGGAGACAGGGGCTGGAGCTAGCGGGAGTTTGGACCACGAGCAGTACTTC	CAISESETGAGASGSLDHEQYF
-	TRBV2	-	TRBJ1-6	TGTGCCAGCAGTGATGGACAGAACTCCTATAATTCACCCCTCCACTTT	CASSDGQNSYNSPLHF
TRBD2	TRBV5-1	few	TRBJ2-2	TGCGCCAGCAGCTCAGGATTAGCGGGAATCGGGGAGCTGTTTTTT	CASSSGLAGIGELFF
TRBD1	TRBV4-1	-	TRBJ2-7	TGCGCCAGCAGCCAAATATCCGGACAGGGGAGCTCCTACGAGCAGTACTTC	CASSQISGQGSSYEQYF
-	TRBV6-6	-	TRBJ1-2	TGTGCCAGCAGTCAACTGACAGGTGATGGCTACACCTTC	CASSQLTGDGYTF
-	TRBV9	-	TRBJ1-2	TGTGCCAGCAGCGTAGGCAGGTCCTATGGCTACACCTTC	CASSVGRSYGYTF
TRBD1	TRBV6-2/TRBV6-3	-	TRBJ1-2	TGTGCCAGCAGTGGGGACAGAACCTATGGCTACACCTTC	CASSGDRTYGYTF